The 8 T cell receptor beta chains given below trace back to one sample, sequenced in a study of CD8 T cells in Susac syndrome. Reverse transcription of roughly 0.45 to 1 ug RNA used random hexamers. TCRdb reprocessed the immunoSEQ multiplex PCR reads via MiXCR and lists one record per CDR3 protein. This sample has roughly 300,000 distinct CDR3 sequences, with approximately 85% found just once. The sequenced sample consisted of CD8+ T cells from PBMCs. Receptor source: a human donor with multiple sclerosis.

In DNA, the CDR3 is TGTGCCAGCAGCTCCAATCCCTACGAGCAGTACTTC. Translated, it gives CASSSNPYEQYF. This chain links TRBV7-9 with TRBJ2-7; D unresolved. Germline V gives CDR1 SEHNR, CDR2 FQNEAQ (reference sequence). Between the trimmed V and J ends, which lost 4 bases and 2 bases, there was a span of 6 bases. The CDR3 covers 12 residues.

The rearrangement uses TRBV28 and TRBJ2-7; D may match TRBD1 or TRBD2 (7 bases each). Trimming took off 6 bases at V and 0 bases at J, with 12 bases between the two ends. CDR3 length equals 14 residues. Germline loops: CDR1 MDHEN, CDR2 SYDVKM. The CDR3 protein is CASSRGGASYEQYF. CDR3 in DNA: TGTGCCAGCAGCAGGGGGGGGGCCTCCTACGAGCAGTACTTC.

The J gene is TRBJ2-5, the V gene TRBV7-9; D may correspond to TRBD1 or TRBD2 (5 bases each). The germline V gene has CDR1 SEHNR and CDR2 FQNEAQ (reference sequence). V was cut by 4 bases and J by 5 bases, with 17 bases left in between. CDR3 size: 15 residues. This chain's CDR3 is CASSSSGGESETQYF. The CDR3, as DNA: TGTGCCAGCAGCTCATCTGGGGGAGAATCGGAGACCCAGTACTTC.

The chain couples TRBV28 to TRBJ2-7; D possibly corresponds to TRBD1 (5 bases). Trimming stripped 3 bases from V and 4 bases from J, with 16 bases between. The CDR3 extends over 15 amino acids. Looked up from germline, CDR1 is MDHEN and CDR2 is SYDVKM. CDR3 sequence: CASSFSPDSEYEQYF. Here the CDR3 DNA reads TGTGCCAGCAGTTTCTCCCCTGACAGTGAGTACGAGCAGTACTTC.

The chain combines TRBV5-1 with TRBJ2-1; a possible D gene is TRBD2 (6 bases). The length of the CDR3 is 14 residues. The V end was cut by 6 bases, the J end by 1 base, with 11 bases between. Looked up from germline, CDR1 is SGHRS and CDR2 is YFSETQ. The CDR3 nucleotides are TGCGCCAGCATTTATAGCGGATCCTACAATGAGCAGTTCTTC. Protein sequence: CASIYSGSYNEQFF.

The V and J genes are TRBV28 and TRBJ2-7; D unresolved. The CDR3 covers 15 residues. Deletions cut 2 bases from V and 3 bases from J, with 14 bases between. Germline lookup yields CDR1 MDHEN and CDR2 SYDVKM. CDR3 loop: CASSLNGDPHYEQYF. The DNA for the CDR3 is TGTGCCAGCAGTTTAAATGGGGATCCGCACTACGAGCAGTACTTC.

The chain carries TRBV27 and TRBJ2-1; D may be TRBD2 (6 bases). Trimming removed 3 bases at V and 8 bases at J, with 11 bases between. Per the germline V gene, CDR1 is MNHEY and CDR2 is SMNVEV (reference sequence). This CDR3 contains 13 residues. The CDR3 region is CASSLTGLHEQFF. DNA for the CDR3: TGTGCCAGCAGTTTGACGGGACTCCATGAGCAGTTCTTC.

The J gene is TRBJ2-7, the V gene TRBV5-4, with D uncertain. Germline V gives CDR1 SGHNT, CDR2 YYREEE (reference sequence). The ends were cut back, 0 bases at V and 5 bases at J, with 9 bases in the middle. The CDR3 spans 13 residues. CDR3 protein: CASSLGKWDEQYF. DNA of the CDR3: TGTGCCAGCAGCTTGGGGAAGTGGGACGAGCAGTACTTC.